The present TCR beta chain was sequenced within a study of T cell responses to AZD1222 COVID-19 vaccine. Study-level results: Spike-specific TCR breadth and depth both grew after two AZD1222 doses.

Comment on this clone: Its target is not known.

Some clones are missing from TCRdb's copy, which holds only in-frame ones; the method was immunoSEQ multiplex PCR. Among under 130,000 clones listed, roughly 91% were seen once. V lost 1 base to trimming and J lost 2 bases; unmatched junction nucleotides: 10. The CDR3 totals 16 residues. The germline gives CDR1 SQVTM, CDR2 ANQGSEA. The sequencing here drew on peripheral blood, taken on day 0 of AZD1222 vaccination. The V call is TRBV29-1, the J call TRBJ1-2; TRBD1 aligns across 7 bases. The TCR comes from an adult in good health. CDR3 in amino acids: CSVEAQRGRGNYGYTF. The DNA for the CDR3 is TGCAGCGTTGAAGCCCAAAGGGGGCGGGGCAACTATGGCTACACCTTC.